This T cell receptor (beta chain) stems from a study of monozygotic twins with inflammatory bowel disease. Overall study results and limits: Inverse Simpson values showed less TCRbeta diversity in IBD patients than in their healthy co-twins. Twin pairs that were concordant did not differ from discordant pairs in repertoire similarity, possibly from limited power.

Per-sample cDNA came from eight separate reactions. TCRdb re-called the 5' RACE reads; every CDR3 protein appears as one record, without DNA. The sample includes approximately 150,000 distinct CDR3 sequences. On this clonotype: Its specificity is unknown.

This CDR3 contains 14 residues. Germline loops: CDR1 DFQATT, CDR2 SNEGSKA (reference sequence). This chain connects TRBV20-1 to TRBJ1-5. What was sequenced was blood. This clonotype originated in a human donor with ulcerative colitis or Crohn's disease, or a healthy co-twin of an affected twin (not recorded which). The CDR3 loop reads CSVTGARSGQPQHF.